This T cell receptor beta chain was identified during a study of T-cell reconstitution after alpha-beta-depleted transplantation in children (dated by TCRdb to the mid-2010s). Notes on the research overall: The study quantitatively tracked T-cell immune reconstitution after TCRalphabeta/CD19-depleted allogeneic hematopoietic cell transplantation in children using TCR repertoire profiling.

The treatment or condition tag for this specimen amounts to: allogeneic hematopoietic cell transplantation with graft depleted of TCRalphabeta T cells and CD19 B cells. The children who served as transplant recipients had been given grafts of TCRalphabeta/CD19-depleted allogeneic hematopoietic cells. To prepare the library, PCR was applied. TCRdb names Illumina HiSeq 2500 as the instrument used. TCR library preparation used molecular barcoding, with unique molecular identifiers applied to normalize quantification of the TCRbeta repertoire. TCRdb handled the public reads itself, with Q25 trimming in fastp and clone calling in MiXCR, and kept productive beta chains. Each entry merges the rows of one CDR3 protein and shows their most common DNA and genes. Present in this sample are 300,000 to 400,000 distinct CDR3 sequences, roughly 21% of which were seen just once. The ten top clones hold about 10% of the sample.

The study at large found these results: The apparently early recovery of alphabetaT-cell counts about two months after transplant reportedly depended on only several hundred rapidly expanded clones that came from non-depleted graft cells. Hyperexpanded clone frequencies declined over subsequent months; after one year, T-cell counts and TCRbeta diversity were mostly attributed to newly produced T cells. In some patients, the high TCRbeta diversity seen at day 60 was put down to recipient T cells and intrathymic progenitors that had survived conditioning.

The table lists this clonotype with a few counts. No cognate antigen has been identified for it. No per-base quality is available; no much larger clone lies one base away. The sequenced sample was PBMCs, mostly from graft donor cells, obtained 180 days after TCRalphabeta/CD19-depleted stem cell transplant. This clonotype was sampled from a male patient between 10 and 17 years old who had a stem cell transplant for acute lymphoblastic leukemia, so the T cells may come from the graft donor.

The CDR3 loop reads CSARSGARSYEQYF. The DNA is TGCAGTGCCAGGAGCGGGGCACGCTCCTACGAGCAGTACTTC. The chain joins TRBV20-1 to TRBJ2-7; a stretch of 7 junction bases matches TRBD2. The CDR3 covers 14 residues, taking in both the cysteine and the phenylalanine. CDR3 DNA is the only sequence kept; it has 42 bases, read in frame from the first base. Looking up the germline V gene (reference sequence) yields CDR1 DFQATT and CDR2 SNEGSKA. From V the trimming removes 6 bases and from J it removes 0 bases, while the gene matches leave 8 bases of the junction unaccounted for.